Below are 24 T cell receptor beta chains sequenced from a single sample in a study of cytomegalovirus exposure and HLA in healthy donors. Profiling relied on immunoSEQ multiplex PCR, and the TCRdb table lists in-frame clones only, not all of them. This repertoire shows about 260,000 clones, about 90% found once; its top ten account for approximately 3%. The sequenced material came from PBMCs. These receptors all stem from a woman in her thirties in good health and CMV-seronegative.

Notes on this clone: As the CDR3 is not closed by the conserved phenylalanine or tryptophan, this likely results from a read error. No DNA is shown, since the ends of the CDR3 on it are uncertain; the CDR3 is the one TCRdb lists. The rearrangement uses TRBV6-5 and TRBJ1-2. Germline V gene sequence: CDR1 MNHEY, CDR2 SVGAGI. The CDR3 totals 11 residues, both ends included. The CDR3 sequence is CASSENSGDHL.

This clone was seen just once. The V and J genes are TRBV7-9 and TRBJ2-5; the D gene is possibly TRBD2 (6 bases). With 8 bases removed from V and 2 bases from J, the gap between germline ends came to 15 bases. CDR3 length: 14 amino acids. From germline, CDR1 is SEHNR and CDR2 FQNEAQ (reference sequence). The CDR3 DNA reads TGTGCCAGCTCTACCCGGGAGTTACAAGAGACCCAGTACTTC. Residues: CASSTRELQETQYF.

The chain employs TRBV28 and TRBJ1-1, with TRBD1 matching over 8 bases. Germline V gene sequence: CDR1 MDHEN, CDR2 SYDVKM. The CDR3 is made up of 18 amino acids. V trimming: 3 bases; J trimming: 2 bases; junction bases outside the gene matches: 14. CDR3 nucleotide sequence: TGTGCCAGCAGTTTCCGCCGGACAGGGTCAAAACCCAACACTGAAGCTTTCTTT. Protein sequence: CASSFRRTGSKPNTEAFF.

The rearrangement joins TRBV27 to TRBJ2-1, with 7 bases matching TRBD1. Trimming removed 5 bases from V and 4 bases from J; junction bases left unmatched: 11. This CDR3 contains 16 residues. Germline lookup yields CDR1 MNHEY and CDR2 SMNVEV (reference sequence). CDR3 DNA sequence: TGTGCCAGCAGTCTAGGGGGCGCATTACCTTACAATGAGCAGTTCTTC. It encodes CASSLGGALPYNEQFF.

CDR3: CASSGLGATTF. The DNA of the CDR3 is TGTGCCAGCAGCGGTTTGGGGGCGACTACCTTC. This chain connects TRBV28 to TRBJ1-2; the D gene is possibly TRBD1 (6 bases). Germline CDR1 is MDHEN and CDR2 is SYDVKM. This CDR3 has 11 residues. Trimming removed 6 bases at V and 14 bases at J, with 16 bases between.

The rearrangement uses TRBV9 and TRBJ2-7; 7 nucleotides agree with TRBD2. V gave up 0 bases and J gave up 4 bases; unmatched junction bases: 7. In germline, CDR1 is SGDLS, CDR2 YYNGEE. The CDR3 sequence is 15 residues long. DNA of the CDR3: TGTGCCAGCAGCGTAGAAGGCGGGGGAACTTACGAGCAGTACTTC. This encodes CASSVEGGGTYEQYF.

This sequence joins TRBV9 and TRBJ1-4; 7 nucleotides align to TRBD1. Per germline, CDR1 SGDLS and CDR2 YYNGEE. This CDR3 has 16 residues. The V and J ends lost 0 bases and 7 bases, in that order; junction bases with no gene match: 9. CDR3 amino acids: CASSVGTGTLFEKLFF. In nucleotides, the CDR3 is TGTGCCAGCAGCGTAGGGACAGGTACTTTGTTTGAAAAACTGTTTTTT.

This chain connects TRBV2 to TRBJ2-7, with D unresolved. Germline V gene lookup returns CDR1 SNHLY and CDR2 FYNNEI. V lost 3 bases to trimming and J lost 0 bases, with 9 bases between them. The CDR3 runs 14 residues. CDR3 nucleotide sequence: TGTGCCAGCAGTGAGTTCCCAGGCTCCTACGAGCAGTACTTC. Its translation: CASSEFPGSYEQYF.

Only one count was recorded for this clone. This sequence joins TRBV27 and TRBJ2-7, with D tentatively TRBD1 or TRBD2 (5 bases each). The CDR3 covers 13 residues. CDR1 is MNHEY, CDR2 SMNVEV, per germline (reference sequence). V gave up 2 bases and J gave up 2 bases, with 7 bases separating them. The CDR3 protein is CASSLKGPYEQYF. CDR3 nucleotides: TGTGCCAGCAGTTTAAAGGGACCCTACGAGCAGTACTTC.

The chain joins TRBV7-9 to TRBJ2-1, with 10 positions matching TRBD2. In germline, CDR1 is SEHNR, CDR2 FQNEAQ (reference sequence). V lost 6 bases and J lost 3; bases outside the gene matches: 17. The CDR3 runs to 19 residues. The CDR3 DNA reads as TGTGCCAGCAGGCCCAAGAGCGGGAGGGCCCTCGGTTTCTACAATGAGCAGTTCTTC. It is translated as CASRPKSGRALGFYNEQFF.

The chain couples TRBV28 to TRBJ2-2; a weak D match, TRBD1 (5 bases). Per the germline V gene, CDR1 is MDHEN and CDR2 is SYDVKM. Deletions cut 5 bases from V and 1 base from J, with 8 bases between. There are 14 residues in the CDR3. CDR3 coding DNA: TGTGCCAGCAGTGAAACAGGGAACACCGGGGAGCTGTTTTTT. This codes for CASSETGNTGELFF.

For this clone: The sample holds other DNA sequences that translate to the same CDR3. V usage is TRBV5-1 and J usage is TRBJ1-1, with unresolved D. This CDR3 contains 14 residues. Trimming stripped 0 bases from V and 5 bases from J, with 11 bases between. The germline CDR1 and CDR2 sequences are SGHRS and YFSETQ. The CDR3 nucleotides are TGCGCCAGCAGCTTGGTATCCGGTGGGACTGAAGCTTTCTTT. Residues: CASSLVSGGTEAFF.

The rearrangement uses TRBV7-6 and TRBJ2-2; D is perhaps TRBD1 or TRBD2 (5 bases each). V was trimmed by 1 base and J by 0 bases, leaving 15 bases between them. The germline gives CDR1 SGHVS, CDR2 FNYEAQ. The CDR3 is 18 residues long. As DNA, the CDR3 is TGTGCCAGCAGCTTAGGTGGGGGAGCGGCCGCGAACACCGGGGAGCTGTTTTTT. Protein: CASSLGGGAAANTGELFF.

The CDR3 spells CASSYGTANQPQHF. The CDR3 DNA reads as TGTGCCAGCAGTTACGGGACGGCCAATCAGCCCCAGCATTTT. V gene TRBV6-5 combines with J gene TRBJ1-5; weak D call: TRBD1 (5 bases). This CDR3 comprises 14 residues. Germline CDR1 reads MNHEY; CDR2 reads SVGAGI. Trimming stripped 2 bases from V and 3 bases from J, with 8 bases between.

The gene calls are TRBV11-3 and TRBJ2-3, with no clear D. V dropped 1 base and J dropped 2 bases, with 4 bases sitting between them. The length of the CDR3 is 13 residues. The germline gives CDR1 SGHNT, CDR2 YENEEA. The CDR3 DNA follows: TGTGCCAGCAGCTTAGGTCCCACAGATACGCAGTATTTT. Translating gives CASSLGPTDTQYF.

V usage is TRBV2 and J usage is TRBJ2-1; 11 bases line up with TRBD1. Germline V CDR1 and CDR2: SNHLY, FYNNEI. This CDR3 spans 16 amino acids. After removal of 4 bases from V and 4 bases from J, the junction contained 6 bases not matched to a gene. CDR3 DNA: TGTGCCAGCAGTGGCCTGGGGACAGGGGGTTACAATGAGCAGTTCTTC. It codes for CASSGLGTGGYNEQFF.

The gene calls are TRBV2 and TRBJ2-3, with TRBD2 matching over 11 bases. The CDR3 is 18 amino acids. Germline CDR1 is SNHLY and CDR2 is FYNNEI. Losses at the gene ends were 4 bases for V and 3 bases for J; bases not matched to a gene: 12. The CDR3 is CASSARTSGLRGTDTQYF. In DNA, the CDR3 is TGTGCCAGCAGTGCTCGGACTAGCGGGCTACGGGGGACAGATACGCAGTATTTT.

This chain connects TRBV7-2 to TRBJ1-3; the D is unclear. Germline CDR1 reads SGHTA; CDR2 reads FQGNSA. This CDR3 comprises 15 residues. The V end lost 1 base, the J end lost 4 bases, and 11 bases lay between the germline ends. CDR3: CASSLGWGTGNTIYF. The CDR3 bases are TGTGCCAGCAGCTTAGGATGGGGTACAGGAAACACCATATATTTT.

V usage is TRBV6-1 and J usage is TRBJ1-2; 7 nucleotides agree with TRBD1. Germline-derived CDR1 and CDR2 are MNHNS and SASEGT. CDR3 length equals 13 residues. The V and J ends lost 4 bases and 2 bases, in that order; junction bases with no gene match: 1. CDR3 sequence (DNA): TGTGCCAGCAGTGTGGGACAGAACTATGGCTACACCTTC. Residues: CASSVGQNYGYTF.

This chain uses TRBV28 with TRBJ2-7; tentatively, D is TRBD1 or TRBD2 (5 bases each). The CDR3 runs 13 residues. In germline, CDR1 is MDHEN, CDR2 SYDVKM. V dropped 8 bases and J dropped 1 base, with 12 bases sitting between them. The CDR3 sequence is CASGASLSYEQYF. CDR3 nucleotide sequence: TGTGCCAGCGGGGCTAGCCTTTCCTACGAGCAGTACTTC.

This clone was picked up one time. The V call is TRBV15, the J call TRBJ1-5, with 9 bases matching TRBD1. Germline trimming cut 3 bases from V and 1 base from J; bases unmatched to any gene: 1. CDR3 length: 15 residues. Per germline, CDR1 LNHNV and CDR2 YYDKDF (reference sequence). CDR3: CATSRDRGSNQPQHF. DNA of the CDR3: TGTGCCACCAGCAGGGACAGGGGCAGCAATCAGCCCCAGCATTTT.

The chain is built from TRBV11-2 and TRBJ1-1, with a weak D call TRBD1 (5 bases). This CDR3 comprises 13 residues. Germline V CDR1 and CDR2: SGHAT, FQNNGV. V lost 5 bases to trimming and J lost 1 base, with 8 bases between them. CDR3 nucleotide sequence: TGTGCCAGCAGCGACGGGACGAACACTGAAGCTTTCTTT. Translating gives CASSDGTNTEAFF.

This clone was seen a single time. As DNA, the CDR3 is TGTGCCAGCAGCTTAGGCGGGAGGATTTCCGAGCAGTACTTC. This translates into CASSLGGRISEQYF. The chain is built from TRBV7-9 and TRBJ2-7, with TRBD2 matching over 8 bases. This CDR3 has 14 residues. In germline, CDR1 is SEHNR, CDR2 FQNEAQ (reference sequence). V gave up 1 base and J gave up 6 bases; unmatched junction bases: 5.

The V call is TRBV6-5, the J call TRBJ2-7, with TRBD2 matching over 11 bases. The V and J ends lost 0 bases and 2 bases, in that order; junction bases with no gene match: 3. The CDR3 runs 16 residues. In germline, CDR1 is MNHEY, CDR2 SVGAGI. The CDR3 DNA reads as TGTGCCAGCAGTTACTCGGGTAGCGGGAGGGCCTACGAGCAGTACTTC. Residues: CASSYSGSGRAYEQYF.